A single sample is the source of the 8 T cell receptor beta chains below, sequenced in a study of T-cell memory formation after mild COVID-19. TCRdb redid the calling of the 5' RACE reads with MiXCR, one entry per CDR3 protein. This sample yields some 48,000 distinct CDR3 sequences, of which 12% are seen a single time; roughly a quarter belongs to the top ten. What was sequenced was PBMCs or a T cell subset sorted from them (not recorded which). These receptors were taken from a man between 18 and 35 years old who had mild COVID-19 (a few samples of this study predate the infection). Cell type and time point are not known.

The V gene is TRBV7-2, the J gene TRBJ2-1, with D perhaps TRBD1 (5 bases). V shed 1 base and J shed 8 bases, with 12 bases lying between them. Germline values: CDR1 SGHTA, CDR2 FQGNSA. The length of the CDR3 is 14 residues. The CDR3 here is CASSLGQGAHEQFF. The CDR3 DNA is TGTGCCAGCAGCTTAGGTCAGGGCGCCCATGAGCAGTTCTTC.

This chain uses TRBV5-6 with TRBJ1-2; 7 bases agree with TRBD1. The CDR3 totals 15 residues. Trimming cost V 5 bases and J 2 bases; bases outside gene matches: 9. CDR1 and CDR2 (germline): SGHDT, YYEEEE. Here the CDR3 reads CASRVRQGQNYGYTF. As DNA, the CDR3 is TGTGCCAGCAGAGTCAGACAGGGACAGAACTATGGCTACACCTTC.

This chain connects TRBV11-2 to TRBJ2-5; the match to TRBD1 covers 8 bases. CDR3 length: 16 residues. With 5 bases clipped from V and 5 bases from J, the junction kept 13 bases outside the gene matches. From germline, CDR1 is SGHAT and CDR2 FQNNGV. The CDR3 DNA reads as TGTGCCAGCAGCGCTGGGCGTGCAGGGGGCTTCGAGACCCAGTACTTC. This codes for CASSAGRAGGFETQYF.

The genes are TRBV5-4 and TRBJ2-7, with 11 bases lining up with TRBD2. The V gene end was trimmed by 5 bases and the J gene end by 3 bases; junction bases not matched to a gene: 7. The CDR3 runs 15 residues. Germline loops: CDR1 SGHNT, CDR2 YYREEE (reference sequence). CDR3 sequence reads: CASSRSGGDYYEQYV. The CDR3 region has the DNA TGTGCCAGCAGTCGTAGCGGGGGGGATTACTACGAGCAGTACGTC.

V gene TRBV20-1 combines with J gene TRBJ1-6; D may be TRBD1 (5 bases). CDR1 is DFQATT, CDR2 SNEGSKA, per germline (reference sequence). V was shortened by 0 bases and J by 8 bases, with 8 bases between the two germline ends. The CDR3 length is 13 residues. CDR3 bases: TGCAGTGCTAGAGATCGGGGCTATTCACCCCTCCACTTT. As protein: CSARDRGYSPLHF.

This rearrangement joins TRBV5-1 to TRBJ1-1; the D gene is possibly TRBD1 (5 bases). Germline CDR1 is SGHRS and CDR2 is YFSETQ. The CDR3 is made up of 16 amino acids. V lost 6 bases and J lost 0, with 18 bases in between. For the CDR3, the DNA is TGCGCCAGCAACCCCGTAACTGGGACGGTGAACACTGAAGCTTTCTTT. Residues: CASNPVTGTVNTEAFF. Variable domain in full (rest from reference TRBV5-1 and TRBJ1-1): KAGVTQTPRYLIKTRGQQVTLSCSPISGHRSVSWYQQTPGQGLQFLFEYFSETQRNKGNFPGRFSGRQFSNSRSEMNVSTLELGDSALYLCASNPVTGTVNTEAFFGQGTRLTVV.

In its sample, this clonotype was seen many times. CDR3 region: CSGGQGSIGYTF. The CDR3, as DNA: TGCAGCGGGGGACAGGGCTCCATTGGCTACACCTTC. The gene calls are TRBV29-1 and TRBJ1-2, with 9 positions matching TRBD1. This CDR3 has 12 amino acids. The V segment lost 7 bases and the J segment 7 bases; nucleotides outside the gene matches: 7. The germline gives CDR1 SQVTM, CDR2 ANQGSEA.

This clonotype was counted only a few times. This sequence joins TRBV20-1 and TRBJ2-7; D unclear. Germline V gene data show CDR1 as DFQATT and CDR2 as SNEGSKA (reference sequence). The CDR3 consists of 11 residues. V gave up 7 bases and J gave up 3 bases, with 10 bases separating them. The CDR3 region has the DNA TGCAGTGTTACCGAAAACTACGAGCAGTACGTC. Translated: CSVTENYEQYV.